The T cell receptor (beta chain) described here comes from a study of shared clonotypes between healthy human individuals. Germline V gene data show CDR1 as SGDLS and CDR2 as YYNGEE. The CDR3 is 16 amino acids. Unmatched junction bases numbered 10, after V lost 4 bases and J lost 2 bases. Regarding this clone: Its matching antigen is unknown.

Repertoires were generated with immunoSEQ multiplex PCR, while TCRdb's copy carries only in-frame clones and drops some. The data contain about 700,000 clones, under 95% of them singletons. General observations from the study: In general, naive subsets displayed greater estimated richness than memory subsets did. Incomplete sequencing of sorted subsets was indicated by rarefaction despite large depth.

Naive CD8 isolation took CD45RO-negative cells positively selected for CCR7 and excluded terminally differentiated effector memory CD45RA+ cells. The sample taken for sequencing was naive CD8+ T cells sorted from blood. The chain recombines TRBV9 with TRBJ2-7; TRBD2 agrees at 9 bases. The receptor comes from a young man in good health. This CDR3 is CASSPRESSGTYEQYF. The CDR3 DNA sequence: TGTGCCAGCAGCCCAAGAGAATCTAGCGGGACCTACGAGCAGTACTTC.